A selection of T cell receptor beta chains follows, all from one sample in a study of molecular identifiers for immune sequencing clone quantification. In TCRdb, the PCR reads were re-called with MiXCR into one record per CDR3 protein. The sample shows around 470,000 distinct CDR3 sequences, 20% to 25% of them seen only once. Sequenced: naive CD8+ T cells from blood, with Jurkat cell RNA spiked in. Receptors originate from a human donor in good health. Some libraries in this study had Jurkat cell RNA spiked in. Both conserved end residues are part of each CDR3. The order of the fields is CDR3 length, V gene, CDR3 protein.

>12|TRBV28
CASSLWDTEAFF
>19|TRBV12-3/TRBV12-4
CASSSVKQALRENTDTQYF
>13|TRBV4-1
CASSQAESYEQYF
>13|TRBV7-9
CASSPGQYYEQYF
>15|TRBV7-8
CASSYPGTFSYEQYF
>12|TRBV12-3/TRBV12-4
CASSSTLYGYTF
>15|TRBV4-3
CASSQDRDSHEKLFF
>13|TRBV30
CAWSLDLYNEQFF
>10|TRBV29-1
CSVSNTGAFF
>14|TRBV29-1
CSVEGTSGSYEQYF
>15|TRBV18
CASSPGDGGLYEQYF
>14|TRBV19
CASSMGGQYNEQYF
>15|TRBV15
CATSGLLPSTDTQYF
>14|TRBV7-9
CASRHLAGIDTQYF
>16|TRBV6-2/TRBV6-3
CASSSTPSQWGQPQHF
>15|TRBV18
CASSHPGDSSYGYTF
>15|TRBV27
CASTLGGPGTGELSF
>15|TRBV6-5
CASSLDREIAGELFF
>19|TRBV7-9
CASSLKFSLLAGQQETQYF
>17|TRBV6-2/TRBV6-3
CASSYPYALSENTEAFF
>14|TRBV9
CASSPYTSKNIQYF
>13|TRBV15
CATSRWDANEQFF
>19|TRBV6-2/TRBV6-3
CASSYSNEPSGTSTDTQYF
>16|TRBV10-3
CAISAPDSSGPYEQYF